This entry is about one T cell receptor beta chain. Its antigen has not been determined. No base-level quality is on record; no much larger clone is a single base apart. The data stem from a study of shared clonotypes between healthy human individuals (dated by TCRdb to 2018 to 2020). Concerning the study at large: A couple of women and a few men aged 18 to 49 years were included in the cohort. Each donor's leukapheresis produced roughly between roughly 0.85 and 9.5 billion PBMCs. Libraries were prepared and TCR repertoires were sequenced by different laboratories using diverse techniques, in order to increase sequencing depth and limit assay-specific biases. For each donor, three plates each were used for CD4 naive and CD4 memory, two plates were used for CD8 naive, and one plate was used for CD8 memory. To estimate repertoire size and how much clonotype sharing occurs between individuals, the study deeply sequenced the blood TCR repertoires of about 5 healthy adults. Study-wide conclusions, independent of this receptor: Sampling was restricted to blood, and TCR repertoires in tissue are likely to differ from TCR repertoires in blood. Compared with non-shared clonotypes, clonotypes shared by all four sorted-subset donors had higher generation probabilities. Pairwise subsampling indicated that sequencing depth was expected to affect the degree of clonotype sharing among donors. Because the study included only a small number of donors, the genetic and exposure-history diversity represented was limited. Incomplete sequencing was indicated by rarefaction of sorted-subset datasets, despite the large sequencing depth. Across a few donors, approximately 4.6% of naive CD4, approximately 4% of naive CD8, about 2.3% of memory CD4, and around 0.4% of memory CD8 clonotypes were shared. Larger estimated clonotype richness was generally found for naive subsets than for memory subsets.

The V end loses 1 base and the J end loses 1 base, and a stretch of 9 bases separates them. Reading from cysteine to phenylalanine, the CDR3 counts 14 amino acids. The only DNA kept is the CDR3, 42 bases in frame from the first base. The germline V gene provides CDR1 SGHRS and CDR2 YFSETQ. Using the deep immunoSEQ assay, TCR CDR3 regions were amplified from genomic DNA by multiplex PCR. Extracted genomic DNA from each cell subset was distributed evenly across all wells of several immunoSEQ 96-well plates, and each plate was treated as a replicate. For sorted subsets, around 0.2 ug genomic DNA, equal to tens of thousands of T cell genomes, was loaded into each replicate PCR. The purified libraries were quantified using a Qubit 3.0 fluorometer, sized with a Bioanalyzer 2100, and then quantified again using the KAPA Library Quantification kit. Each immunoSEQ 96-well plate was sequenced on its own single-read 150-cycle Illumina NextSeq 550 flow cell. The authors' pipeline ran thus. Because the immunoSEQ output included only junctional sequences and no quality scores, the filtering could not be the same as the filtering used for full-length reads. Sequences were annotated with PyIR, a Python wrapper for IgBLAST v1.9, using IMGT germline references to assign V/J genes and CDR3. Reads were filtered out if the reads had weak V/J assignments (E-value above 1e-6), no CDR3, stop codons, out-of-frame junctions, or ambiguous translated residues. V3J clonotypes were defined as sequences sharing the same inferred V gene, J gene, and CDR3 amino acid sequence. To compute the percentage overlap between repertoires, the number of shared unique clonotypes was divided by the size of the smaller repertoire. Repertoire richness was assessed with RTK rarefaction, the Chao1 estimator, and Recon v2.1 estimates of unobserved clonotypes. OLGA was used to compute generation probabilities for all TCRbeta clonotypes that the gDNA method yielded from a few donors. TCRdb took this table from immuneACCESS and kept in-frame rearrangements with V and J called. Such tables lack part of the clones; where checked against another copy, unresolved V genes explain under half of the gap, and the rest is unexplained. V and J calls and clone size come straight from that table; D and trimming were deduced from the DNA. This sample lists some 360,000 clones; around 79% were detected once. Together, the top ten hold 8% to 13% of the sample.

The donors were healthy, HIV-negative adults who had no recently reported acute infections or vaccinations. Every donor was a Caucasian adult residing in Nashville, Tennessee, USA. CD4+ T cells were enriched by magnetic negative selection; naive cells were then positively selected on CD45RA, and the negative fraction formed the memory subset. After blood collection by leukapheresis, PBMCs were isolated using Ficoll-Histopaque density gradient centrifugation and then cryopreserved in the vapor phase of liquid nitrogen. Analytical flow cytometry was used to check the purity and quantity of each magnetically sorted T cell population. Genomic DNA was isolated from each sorted fraction and quantified by UV absorbance on a Nanodrop 2000c.

The specimen sequenced was memory CD4+ T cells sorted from blood. In light of the paper, this sample's cell subset or site label describes: CD45RA-negative fraction. The clonotype comes from a man younger than 40 in good health. The chain employs TRBV5-1 and TRBJ2-7, with the D gene too uncertain to name. The nucleotide sequence is given as TGCGCCAGCAGCTTGATGACGTCATCCTACGAGCAGTACTTC. It encodes CASSLMTSSYEQYF.